Presented here are 32 T cell receptor beta chains from one specimen sequenced in a study of low-dose radiotherapy and immunotherapy resistance in tumors. Time point: after trial treatment. Treatment meaning: LDRT plus nivolumab, ipilimumab, low-dose cyclophosphamide and aspirin (RACIN trial). Alpha- and beta-chain coverage of first-strand cDNA came from TRAV- and TRBV-specific primers. TCRs were put through roughly 20 PCR cycles of amplification with Phusion. A constant-region primer and the V-primer adapter served as the primer pair. TCRdb ran MiXCR on the reads and lists one entry per CDR3 protein. This sample has tens of thousands of distinct CDR3 sequences; less than 30% occur once, and the top ten carry over 9%. Specimen: PBMCs, collected after low-dose radiotherapy plus immunotherapy. All receptors come from a male donor with prostate cancer.

As concerns this clonotype: A much larger clone lies a single base off, so this may be a read error. The V call is TRBV5-1, the J call TRBJ2-5; D remains unclear. The J call may be in error: the DNA end matches TRBJ2-1 better. Per the germline V gene, CDR1 is SGHRS and CDR2 is YFSETQ. The CDR3 is 12 amino acids. DNA of the CDR3: TGCGCCAGCAGCTTGGAGCAAGAGACCCAGTTCTTC. It yields the protein CASSLEQETQFF.

This clonotype was observed many times. This chain links TRBV28 with TRBJ2-7; D is ambiguous. Germline CDR1 and CDR2: MDHEN and SYDVKM. With 3 bases removed from V and 6 bases from J, the gap between germline ends came to 18 bases. The CDR3 has 15 amino acids. CDR3 loop: CASSFYDVLASEQYF. The CDR3 DNA sequence: TGTGCCAGCAGTTTTTATGATGTCCTTGCTTCCGAGCAGTACTTC. The full variable domain, its missing parts supplied by reference TRBV28 and TRBJ2-7, is DVKVTQSSRYLVKRTGEKVFLECVQDMDHENMFWYRQDPGLGLRLIYFSYDVKMKEKGDIPEGYSVSREKKERFSLILESASTNQTSMYLCASSFYDVLASEQYFGPGTRLTVT.

This clonotype is categorized as medium-sized. The chain carries TRBV11-2 and TRBJ2-1, with D possibly matching TRBD2 (6 bases). The CDR3 runs 15 residues. V lost 6 bases, J lost 0 bases, and 12 bases lay in between. CDR1 SGHAT and CDR2 FQNNGV come from the germline V gene. The CDR3 region is CASRLLANSYNEQFF. CDR3 coding DNA: TGTGCCAGCAGACTTCTAGCGAACTCCTACAATGAGCAGTTCTTC.

By sample fraction, this clonotype is medium-sized (0.01 to 0.1%). The chain carries TRBV5-4 and TRBJ1-1; D is perhaps TRBD1 (5 bases). Trimming took off 5 bases at V and 1 base at J, with 12 bases between the two ends. CDR1 and CDR2 (germline): SGHNT, YYREEE (reference sequence). There are 14 residues in the CDR3. The CDR3 bases are TGTGCCAGCAGTTTTCGGGGACCGAACACTGAAGCTTTCTTT. Residues: CASSFRGPNTEAFF.

This clonotype has only a few counts. The V and J genes are TRBV15 and TRBJ2-1; D is perhaps TRBD2 (6 bases). The CDR3 sequence is 13 residues long. Germline V lookup: CDR1 LNHNV, CDR2 YYDKDF (reference sequence). Trimming shortened V by 3 bases and J by 15 bases, and 18 bases separated the two germline ends. The CDR3 region is CATSRDTTGRRFF. As DNA, the CDR3 is TGTGCCACCAGCAGGGATACAACTGGGAGGCGGTTCTTC.

This clonotype appeared many times. In DNA form, the CDR3 reads TGCAGCGCCAAAAGGGGGAGTTTCGCAGATACGCAGTATTTT. Its protein is CSAKRGSFADTQYF. The gene calls are TRBV29-1 and TRBJ2-3; D possibly corresponds to TRBD1 (6 bases). Trimming took off 7 bases at V and 4 bases at J, with 18 bases between the two ends. The CDR3 is made up of 14 amino acids. The germline CDR1 and CDR2 sequences are SQVTM and ANQGSEA.

Concerning this clonotype itself: This is likely an artifact of a read error, given a far larger clone one base away. This chain uses TRBV5-1 with TRBJ2-1; tentatively, D is TRBD2 (5 bases). V dropped 2 bases and J dropped 10 bases, with 13 bases sitting between them. CDR1 is SGHRS and CDR2 is YFSETQ in the germline V gene. The CDR3 runs to 13 residues. CDR3 sequence reads: CASSFDGNYEQFF. As DNA, the CDR3 is TGCGCCAGCAGCTTCGACGGGAACTACGAGCAGTTCTTC.

In its sample, this clonotype was seen a few times. No DNA is shown, since the ends of the CDR3 on it are uncertain; the CDR3 is the one TCRdb lists. The rearrangement joins TRBV2 to TRBJ2-2; TRBD2, as called in the table, went unchecked against the DNA. Both ends counted, the CDR3 spans 16 residues. Germline CDR1 reads SNHLY; CDR2 reads FYNNEI. The CDR3: CASRTKLRNTGELFFF.

The table lists this clonotype with many counts. J is TRBJ2-5 and V is TRBV4-1; D assignment may be TRBD1 or TRBD2 (5 bases each). V was cut by 0 bases and J by 6 bases, with 17 bases left in between. The germline CDR1 and CDR2 sequences are MGHRA and YSYEKL. The CDR3 runs 16 residues. The CDR3 nucleotides are TGCGCCAGCAGCCAAGATCCGGGGACGGGTATGAAGACCCAGTACTTC. Its protein is CASSQDPGTGMKTQYF.

This clonotype was seen at least ten times. The chain joins TRBV7-3 to TRBJ1-6; maybe TRBD1 (6 bases). V lost 1 base to trimming and J lost 1 base, with 8 bases between them. The CDR3 is 16 amino acids. Germline V CDR1 and CDR2: SGHTA, FQGTGA. In DNA form, the CDR3 reads TGTGCCAGCAGCTTAAGAGGGGGGTCCTATAATTCACCCCTCCACTTT. It yields the protein CASSLRGGSYNSPLHF.

This clonotype came up many times. The V call is TRBV7-8, the J call TRBJ2-2; 8 positions agree with TRBD2. V lost 2 bases and J lost 4; bases outside the gene matches: 21. From germline, CDR1 is SGHVS and CDR2 FQNEAQ. This CDR3 is built from 21 residues. The CDR3 here is CASSLKAPGSAGGVGTGELFF. The CDR3 nucleotides read TGTGCCAGCAGCTTAAAGGCCCCAGGCTCTGCGGGAGGTGTTGGCACCGGGGAGCTGTTTTTT.

By proportion, this clonotype is medium-sized. The J gene is TRBJ1-1, the V gene TRBV6-5, with 12 bases fitting TRBD1. The CDR3 has 16 amino acids. V was pared by 4 bases and J by 6 bases, with 9 bases of the junction left unmatched. From germline, CDR1 is MNHEY and CDR2 SVGAGI. In DNA, the CDR3 is TGTGCCAGCAGTTCGGGACAGGGGGCCGGGAGGGCTGAAGCTTTCTTT. Protein product: CASSSGQGAGRAEAFF.

This clonotype was detected many times. The V gene is TRBV4-1, the J gene TRBJ1-5; D remains ambiguous. V was cut by 5 bases and J by 1 base, with 21 bases left in between. Germline CDR1 and CDR2: MGHRA and YSYEKL. The CDR3 runs to 18 residues. CDR3 region: CASSSASRIGRSNQPQHF. DNA for the CDR3: TGCGCCAGCAGCTCGGCATCCCGAATCGGACGGAGCAATCAGCCCCAGCATTTT.

The chain employs TRBV7-8 and TRBJ2-6; 9 nucleotides agree with TRBD1. The CDR3 has 17 residues. Trimming took 6 bases from V and 2 from J; bases not matched to a gene: 8. Germline values: CDR1 SGHVS, CDR2 FQNEAQ. CDR3: CASRVTGGTAGANVLTF. Here the CDR3 DNA reads TGTGCCAGCAGAGTGACAGGGGGAACGGCTGGGGCCAACGTCCTGACTTTC.

This clonotype was observed many times. The chain has TRBV27 and TRBJ1-2, with a weak D call TRBD1 (5 bases). The CDR3 is 14 amino acids. V shed 3 bases and J shed 5 bases, with 13 bases lying between them. CDR1 is MNHEY, CDR2 SMNVEV, per germline (reference sequence). This chain's CDR3 is CASSLKGFGYGYTF. CDR3 bases: TGTGCCAGCAGTTTGAAGGGGTTCGGTTATGGCTACACCTTC.

This clonotype was observed at least ten times. The chain uses TRBV11-3 and TRBJ2-1; TRBD2 aligns across 8 bases. This CDR3 spans 16 amino acids. The V gene end was trimmed by 4 bases and the J gene end by 8 bases; junction bases not matched to a gene: 13. Germline loops: CDR1 SGHNT, CDR2 YENEEA. The CDR3 DNA reads TGTGCCAGCAGCTCGTCCGGGACTAGTCGGCCACATGAGCAGTTCTTC. Translating it yields CASSSSGTSRPHEQFF. Full variable domain (remainder filled in from reference TRBV11-3 and TRBJ2-1): EAGVVQSPRYKIIEKKQPVAFWCNPISGHNTLYWYLQNLGQGPELLIRYENEEAVDDSQLPKDRFSAERLKGVDSTLKIQPAELGDSAVYLCASSSSGTSRPHEQFFGPGTRLTVL.

As regards this clonotype: A read error is the likely source, as a far larger clone sits one nucleotide away. This chain joins TRBV20-1 and TRBJ2-4; 11 bases align to TRBD1. The CDR3 has 15 residues. Per germline, CDR1 DFQATT and CDR2 SNEGSKA (reference sequence). J lost 13 bases, V lost 6 bases, and 17 bases had no gene match. The CDR3 loop reads CSAPGRDRGGGEQYF. The CDR3 DNA sequence: TGCAGTGCCCCCGGCAGGGACAGGGGGGGCGGGGAGCAGTACTTC.

This clonotype was counted ten times or more. The chain employs TRBV11-2 and TRBJ2-1; 11 nucleotides match TRBD2. CDR1 SGHAT and CDR2 FQNNGV come from the germline V gene. Trimming cost V 5 bases and J 5 bases; bases outside gene matches: 5. CDR3 length equals 15 residues. This CDR3 is CASSHRLAGNNEQFF. For the CDR3, the DNA is TGTGCCAGCAGCCACCGACTAGCGGGAAACAATGAGCAGTTCTTC.

V gene TRBV6-1 combines with J gene TRBJ2-6; D gene unclear. This CDR3 is built from 18 residues. V gave up 0 bases and J gave up 4 bases, with 16 bases separating them. Germline V gene data show CDR1 as MNHNS and CDR2 as SASEGT. The CDR3 region is CASSEALSTGAGANVLTF. In DNA form, the CDR3 reads TGTGCCAGCAGTGAAGCGCTTTCTACGGGTGCCGGGGCCAACGTCCTGACTTTC.

By share, this clonotype ranks as medium-sized. This chain links TRBV2 with TRBJ2-7; 7 positions match TRBD2. Germline lookup yields CDR1 SNHLY and CDR2 FYNNEI. With V trimmed by 2 bases and J by 6 bases, 10 bases remained unmatched. There are 15 residues in the CDR3. In nucleotides, the CDR3 is TGTGCCAGCAGTGAATCTGGGGGAGGGCTGGGCGAGCAGTACTTC. Residues: CASSESGGGLGEQYF.

As for this clonotype: It is likely a read error: a sequence one base away is far more abundant. J is TRBJ2-5 and V is TRBV12-3 or TRBV12-4; perhaps TRBD1 as D (6 bases). The CDR3 loop spans 13 amino acids. Trimming removed 7 bases at V and 11 bases at J, with 20 bases between. For the CDR3, the DNA is TGTGCCAGCAACCTCGGACAGTACAATGAGCAGTACTTC. Its translation: CASNLGQYNEQYF.

This clonotype was found many times. V and J are TRBV9 and TRBJ2-7, with D possibly being TRBD2 (5 bases). Germline CDR1 reads SGDLS; CDR2 reads YYNGEE. The CDR3 extends over 16 amino acids. The V end was cut by 0 bases, the J end by 5 bases, with 18 bases between. The CDR3 sequence: CASSVAVGVEQNEQYF. The CDR3 bases are TGTGCCAGCAGCGTAGCAGTCGGGGTCGAACAGAACGAGCAGTACTTC.

This clonotype was seen at least ten times. The J gene is TRBJ2-2, the V gene TRBV21-1; the table gives TRBD1 as D, unverified against the DNA. TRBV21-1 is tagged as a pseudogene. The CDR3 is 18 amino acids. The CDR3 loop is CASSPPEDIHASTGELFF. Written as DNA, the CDR3 is TGTGCCAGCAGCCCCCCGGAGGACATTCACGCGAGCACCGGGGAGCTGTTTTTT.

This clonotype showed up many times. The V call is TRBV5-4, the J call TRBJ2-2; a possible D gene is TRBD2 (6 bases). V lost 1 base, J lost 5 bases, and 12 bases lay in between. This CDR3 spans 15 amino acids. Per germline, CDR1 SGHNT and CDR2 YYREEE (reference sequence). The CDR3 coding sequence is TGTGCCAGCAGCTTGCCACGGGGGAGGACCGGGGAGCTGTTTTTT. Translating gives CASSLPRGRTGELFF.

This sequence joins TRBV30 and TRBJ2-3; the D is unclear. The V end lost 3 bases, the J end lost 5 bases, and 12 bases lay between the germline ends. CDR3 length equals 13 residues. The V gene's germline CDR1 is GTSNPN and CDR2 SVGIG (reference sequence). The CDR3 DNA is TGTGCCTGGAGCCCCTCCCGAGGAGATACGCAGTATTTT. Protein product: CAWSPSRGDTQYF.

This clonotype was counted many times. The chain combines TRBV28 with TRBJ2-7; 10 bases fit TRBD2. Germline V gene data show CDR1 as MDHEN and CDR2 as SYDVKM. The J segment lost 5 bases and the V segment lost 4 bases, leaving 8 bases of the junction unmatched. The length of the CDR3 is 15 residues. The CDR3 DNA sequence: TGTGCCAGCAGTTCACAGGGACTAGCGAGCGACGAGCAGTACTTC. Translating it yields CASSSQGLASDEQYF.

This clonotype was seen repeatedly, ten times or more. V is TRBV2 and J is TRBJ2-2; D might be TRBD2 (5 bases). The V gene lost 3 bases and the J gene lost 7 bases, with 6 bases spanning the gap. CDR1 SNHLY and CDR2 FYNNEI come from the germline V gene. The CDR3 length is 12 residues. CDR3 sequence: CASSEAGGELFF. The CDR3 region has the DNA TGTGCCAGCAGTGAGGCGGGCGGGGAGCTGTTTTTT.

This clonotype was seen repeatedly, ten times or more. This chain joins TRBV11-2 and TRBJ2-1, with 13 bases identical to TRBD2. Germline CDR1 and CDR2: SGHAT and FQNNGV. This CDR3 has 14 residues. J lost 10 bases, V lost 4 bases, and 4 bases had no gene match. This CDR3 reads CASSSGLAGTEQFF. In nucleotides, the CDR3 is TGTGCCAGCAGCTCGGGACTAGCGGGGACAGAGCAGTTCTTC.

This clonotype is medium-sized in the sample. The V call is TRBV28, the J call TRBJ2-1; D not certain. The CDR3 spans 14 residues. V was shortened by 7 bases and J by 0 bases, with 10 bases between the two germline ends. From germline, CDR1 is MDHEN and CDR2 SYDVKM. The CDR3 nucleotides are TGTGCCAGCATCACTGGTAGCTCCTACAATGAGCAGTTCTTC. Its translation is CASITGSSYNEQFF. The full variable domain, in which reference TRBV28 and TRBJ2-1 provide the parts outside the CDR3, is DVKVTQSSRYLVKRTGEKVFLECVQDMDHENMFWYRQDPGLGLRLIYFSYDVKMKEKGDIPEGYSVSREKKERFSLILESASTNQTSMYLCASITGSSYNEQFFGPGTRLTVL.

As concerns this clonotype: This likely traces to a read error, being one base from a far larger clone. The genes are TRBV5-1 and TRBJ2-1; 7 bases are a match to TRBD2. Germline CDR1 reads SGHRS; CDR2 reads YFSETQ. J gave up 10 bases and V 7 bases, and 8 bases lay outside the gene matches. The CDR3 sequence is 12 residues long. As DNA, the CDR3 is TGCGCCAGCCGACTTGGGGACTACGAGCAGTTCTTC. This encodes CASRLGDYEQFF.

The chain recombines TRBV5-1 with TRBJ2-3; TRBD2 matches at 10 bases. With V trimmed by 4 bases and J by 8 bases, 13 bases remained unmatched. The CDR3 sequence is 16 residues long. CDR1 is SGHRS, CDR2 YFSETQ, per germline. The CDR3 DNA sequence: TGCGCCAGCAGCGTGGGGACTAGCGCTGTGAAAGCTACGCAGTATTTT. Translation: CASSVGTSAVKATQYF.

This clonotype appeared many times. V is TRBV25-1 and J is TRBJ2-5, with D perhaps matching TRBD1 (5 bases). The CDR3 length is 14 residues. Germline-derived CDR1 and CDR2 are MGHDK and SYGVNS. The germline V and J ends were trimmed by 0 bases and 2 bases, with 7 bases remaining between them. The CDR3 DNA is TGTGCCAGCAGTGAATATAAGGGGCAAGAGACCCAGTACTTC. Translation: CASSEYKGQETQYF.